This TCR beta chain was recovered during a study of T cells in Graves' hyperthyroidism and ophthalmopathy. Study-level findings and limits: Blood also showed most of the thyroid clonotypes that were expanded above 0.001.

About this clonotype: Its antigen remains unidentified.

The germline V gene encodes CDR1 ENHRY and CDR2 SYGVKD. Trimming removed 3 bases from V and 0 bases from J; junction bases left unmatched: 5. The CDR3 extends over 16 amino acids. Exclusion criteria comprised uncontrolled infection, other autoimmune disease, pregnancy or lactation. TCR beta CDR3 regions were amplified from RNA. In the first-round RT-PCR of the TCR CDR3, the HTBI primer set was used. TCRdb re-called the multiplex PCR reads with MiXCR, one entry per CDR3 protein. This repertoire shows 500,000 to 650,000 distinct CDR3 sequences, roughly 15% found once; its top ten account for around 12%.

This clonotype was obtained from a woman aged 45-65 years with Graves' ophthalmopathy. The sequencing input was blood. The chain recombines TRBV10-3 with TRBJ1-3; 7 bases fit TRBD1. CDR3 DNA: TGTGCCATCAGTGACTCGCGGGACAGCTCTGGAAACACCATATATTTT. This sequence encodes CAISDSRDSSGNTIYF.